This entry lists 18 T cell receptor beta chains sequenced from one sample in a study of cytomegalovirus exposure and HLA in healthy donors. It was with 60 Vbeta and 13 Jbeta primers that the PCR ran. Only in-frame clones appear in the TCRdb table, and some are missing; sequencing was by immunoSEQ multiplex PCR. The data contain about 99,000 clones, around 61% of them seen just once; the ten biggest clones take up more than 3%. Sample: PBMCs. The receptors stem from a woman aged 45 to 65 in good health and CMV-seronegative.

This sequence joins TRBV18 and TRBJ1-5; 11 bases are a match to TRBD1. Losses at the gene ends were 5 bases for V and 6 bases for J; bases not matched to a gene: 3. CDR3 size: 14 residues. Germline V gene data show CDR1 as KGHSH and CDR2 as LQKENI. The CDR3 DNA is TGTGCCAGCTCAGGGACAGGGGGTGGTCAGCCCCAGCATTTT. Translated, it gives CASSGTGGGQPQHF.

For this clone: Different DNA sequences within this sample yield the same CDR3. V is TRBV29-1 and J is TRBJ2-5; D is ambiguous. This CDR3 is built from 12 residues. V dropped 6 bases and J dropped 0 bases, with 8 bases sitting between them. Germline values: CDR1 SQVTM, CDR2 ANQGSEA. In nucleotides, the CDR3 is TGCAGCGTACCTGACTACCAAGAGACCCAGTACTTC. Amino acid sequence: CSVPDYQETQYF.

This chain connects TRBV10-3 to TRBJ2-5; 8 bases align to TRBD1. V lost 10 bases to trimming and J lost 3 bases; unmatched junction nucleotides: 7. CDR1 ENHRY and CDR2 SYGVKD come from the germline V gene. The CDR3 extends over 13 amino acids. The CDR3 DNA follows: TGTGCCACCGCTGGACAGGGAAAAGAGACCCAGTACTTC. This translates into CATAGQGKETQYF.

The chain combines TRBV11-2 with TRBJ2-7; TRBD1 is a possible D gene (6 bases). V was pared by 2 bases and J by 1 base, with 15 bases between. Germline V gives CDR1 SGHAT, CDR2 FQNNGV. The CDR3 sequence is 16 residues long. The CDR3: CASSLSSDSRSYEQYF. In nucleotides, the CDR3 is TGTGCCAGCAGCTTATCTTCGGACAGCCGTTCCTACGAGCAGTACTTC. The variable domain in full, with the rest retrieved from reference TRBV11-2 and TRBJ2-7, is EAGVAQSPRYKIIEKRQSVAFWCNPISGHATLYWYQQILGQGPKLLIQFQNNGVVDDSQLPKDRFSAERLKGVDSTLKIQPAKLEDSAVYLCASSLSSDSRSYEQYFGPGTRLTVT.

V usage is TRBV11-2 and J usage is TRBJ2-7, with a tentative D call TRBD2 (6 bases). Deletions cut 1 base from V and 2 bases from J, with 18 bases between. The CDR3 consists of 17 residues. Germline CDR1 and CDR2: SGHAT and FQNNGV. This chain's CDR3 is CASSLAYSPSEAYEQYF. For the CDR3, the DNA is TGTGCCAGCAGCTTAGCGTATTCTCCTAGCGAGGCCTACGAGCAGTACTTC.

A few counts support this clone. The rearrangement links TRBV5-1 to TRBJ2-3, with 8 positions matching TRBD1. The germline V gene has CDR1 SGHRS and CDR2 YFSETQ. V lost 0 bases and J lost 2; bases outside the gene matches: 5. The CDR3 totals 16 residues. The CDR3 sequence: CASSLARDRITDTQYF. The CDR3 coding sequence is TGCGCCAGCAGCTTGGCTCGGGACAGGATCACAGATACGCAGTATTTT.

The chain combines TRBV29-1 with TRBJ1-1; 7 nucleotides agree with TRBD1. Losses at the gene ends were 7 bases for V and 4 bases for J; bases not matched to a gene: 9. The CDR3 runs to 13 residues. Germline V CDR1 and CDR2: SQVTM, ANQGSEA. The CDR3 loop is CSARGQAGTEAFF. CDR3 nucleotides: TGCAGCGCGAGGGGGCAAGCTGGCACTGAAGCTTTCTTT.

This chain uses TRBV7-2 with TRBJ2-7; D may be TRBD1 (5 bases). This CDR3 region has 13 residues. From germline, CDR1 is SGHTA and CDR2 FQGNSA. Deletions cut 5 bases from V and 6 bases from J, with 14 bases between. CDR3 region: CASSVGQGREQYF. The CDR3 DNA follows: TGTGCCAGCAGCGTTGGTCAGGGTCGCGAGCAGTACTTC. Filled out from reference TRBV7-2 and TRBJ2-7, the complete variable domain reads GAGVSQSPSNKVTEKGKDVELRCDPISGHTALYWYRQSLGQGLEFLIYFQGNSAPDKSGLPSDRFSAERTGGSVSTLTIQRTQQEDSAVYLCASSVGQGREQYFGPGTRLTVT.

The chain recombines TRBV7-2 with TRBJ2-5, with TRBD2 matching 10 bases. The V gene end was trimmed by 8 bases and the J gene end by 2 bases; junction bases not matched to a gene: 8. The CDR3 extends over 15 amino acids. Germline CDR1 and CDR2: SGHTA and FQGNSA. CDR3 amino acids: CASGGIAGGQETQYF. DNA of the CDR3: TGTGCCAGCGGTGGGATAGCGGGGGGACAAGAGACCCAGTACTTC. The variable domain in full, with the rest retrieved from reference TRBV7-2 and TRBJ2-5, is GAGVSQSPSNKVTEKGKDVELRCDPISGHTALYWYRQSLGQGLEFLIYFQGNSAPDKSGLPSDRFSAERTGGSVSTLTIQRTQQEDSAVYLCASGGIAGGQETQYFGPGTRLLVL.

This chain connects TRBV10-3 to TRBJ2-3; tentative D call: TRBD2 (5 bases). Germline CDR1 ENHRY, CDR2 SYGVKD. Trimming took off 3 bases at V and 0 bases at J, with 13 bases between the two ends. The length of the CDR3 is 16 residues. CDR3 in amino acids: CAISDSRDVSTDTQYF. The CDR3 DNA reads TGTGCCATCAGTGATAGCCGGGATGTGAGCACAGATACGCAGTATTTT.

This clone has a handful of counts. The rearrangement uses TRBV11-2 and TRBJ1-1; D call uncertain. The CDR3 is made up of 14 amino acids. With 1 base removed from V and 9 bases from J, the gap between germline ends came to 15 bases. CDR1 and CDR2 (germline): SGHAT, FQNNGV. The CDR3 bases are TGTGCCAGCAGCTTAGTGTCGGGGTTAGGCCAAGCTTTCTTT. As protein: CASSLVSGLGQAFF.

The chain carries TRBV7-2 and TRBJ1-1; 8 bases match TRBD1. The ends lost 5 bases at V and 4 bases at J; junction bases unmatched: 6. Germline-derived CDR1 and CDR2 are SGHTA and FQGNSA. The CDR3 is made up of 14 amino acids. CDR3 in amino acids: CASSLQGARTEAFF. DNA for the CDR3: TGTGCCAGCAGCCTTCAGGGGGCGCGCACTGAAGCTTTCTTT. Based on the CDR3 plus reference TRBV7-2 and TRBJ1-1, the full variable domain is GAGVSQSPSNKVTEKGKDVELRCDPISGHTALYWYRQSLGQGLEFLIYFQGNSAPDKSGLPSDRFSAERTGGSVSTLTIQRTQQEDSAVYLCASSLQGARTEAFFGQGTRLTVV.

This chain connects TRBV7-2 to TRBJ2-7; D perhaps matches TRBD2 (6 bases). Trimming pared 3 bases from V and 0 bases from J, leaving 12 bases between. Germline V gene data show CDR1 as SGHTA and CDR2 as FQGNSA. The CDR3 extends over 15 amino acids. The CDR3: CASSFDLTSSYEQYF. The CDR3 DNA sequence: TGTGCCAGCAGCTTCGATCTGACTAGCTCCTACGAGCAGTACTTC.

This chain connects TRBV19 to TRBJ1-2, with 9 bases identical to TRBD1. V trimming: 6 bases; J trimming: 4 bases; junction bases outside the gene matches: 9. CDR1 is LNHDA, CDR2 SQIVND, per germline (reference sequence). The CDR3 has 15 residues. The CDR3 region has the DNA TGTGCCAGTAGGCAAGACAGGGGGATGAGCTATGGCTACACCTTC. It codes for CASRQDRGMSYGYTF. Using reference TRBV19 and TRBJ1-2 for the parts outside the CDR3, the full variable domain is DGGITQSPKYLFRKEGQNVTLSCEQNLNHDAMYWYRQDPGQGLRLIYYSQIVNDFQKGDIAEGYSVSREKKESFPLTVTSAQKNPTAFYLCASRQDRGMSYGYTFGSGTRLTVV.

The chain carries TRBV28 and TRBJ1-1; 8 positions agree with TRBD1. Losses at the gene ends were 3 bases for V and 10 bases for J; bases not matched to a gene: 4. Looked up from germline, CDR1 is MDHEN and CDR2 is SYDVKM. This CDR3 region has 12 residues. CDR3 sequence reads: CASSFPGGGAFF. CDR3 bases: TGTGCCAGCAGTTTTCCAGGGGGCGGAGCTTTCTTT.

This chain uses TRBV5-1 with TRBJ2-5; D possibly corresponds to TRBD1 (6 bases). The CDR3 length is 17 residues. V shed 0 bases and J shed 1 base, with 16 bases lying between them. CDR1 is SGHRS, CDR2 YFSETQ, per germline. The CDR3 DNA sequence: TGCGCCAGCAGCTTGGCCGGGACAAGGGTTGGCCAAGAGACCCAGTACTTC. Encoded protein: CASSLAGTRVGQETQYF.

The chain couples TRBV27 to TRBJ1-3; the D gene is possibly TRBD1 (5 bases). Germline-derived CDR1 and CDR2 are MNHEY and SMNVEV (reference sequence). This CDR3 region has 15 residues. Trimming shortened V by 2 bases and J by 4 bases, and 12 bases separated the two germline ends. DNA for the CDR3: TGTGCCAGCAGTTTACTTTCGGGGGAGGGAAACACCATATATTTT. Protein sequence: CASSLLSGEGNTIYF.

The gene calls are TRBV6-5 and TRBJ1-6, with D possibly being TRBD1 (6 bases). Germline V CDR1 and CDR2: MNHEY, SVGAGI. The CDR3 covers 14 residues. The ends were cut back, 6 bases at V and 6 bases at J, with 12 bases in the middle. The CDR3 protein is CASRQQGSNSPLHF. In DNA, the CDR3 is TGTGCCAGCAGACAACAGGGAAGTAATTCACCCCTCCACTTT.